The rows below give T cell receptor beta chains drawn from one sample of a study of blood T cell repertoires in COVID-19. The data were produced by immunoSEQ multiplex PCR, yet TCRdb's version contains in-frame clones alone and is incomplete. The table lists approximately 110,000 clones, 75% to 85% of them singletons, with 7.9% in the top ten. The sample comprised peripheral blood. The receptors shown here come from a woman aged 80 or over with active or convalescent COVID-19. Each CDR3 is given with its conserved first and last residue. Fields, in order: J gene, CDR3 length, V gene, clone size, D gene, CDR3 protein, CDR3 DNA. D genes are given only for firm matches. A clone size is listed for some rows: how often the clone was seen (once, few, many), or a class if it is expanded.

>TRBJ1-1|15|TRBV5-1|NA|NA
CASSPTGIQNTEAFF
TGCGCCAGCAGCCCGACCGGGATCCAGAACACTGAAGCTTTCTTT
>TRBJ1-1|15|TRBV7-8|NA|NA
CASTFNRVVSTEAFF
TGTGCCAGCACTTTTAACAGGGTCGTGAGCACTGAAGCTTTCTTT
>TRBJ2-1|11|TRBV2|NA|NA
CASSRVDEQFF
TGTGCCAGCAGTCGGGTCGATGAGCAGTTCTTC
>TRBJ2-1|13|TRBV28|NA|NA
CASSPDWNNEQFF
TGTGCCAGCTCACCAGACTGGAACAATGAGCAGTTCTTC
>TRBJ1-1|14|TRBV7-9|NA|NA
CASTPSGGGTEAFF
TGTGCCAGCACCCCCTCGGGGGGAGGTACTGAAGCTTTCTTT
>TRBJ2-7|15|TRBV28|NA|NA
CASRLSQGNPYEQYF
TGTGCCAGCAGGTTGTCACAGGGAAATCCCTACGAGCAGTACTTC
>TRBJ2-5|16|TRBV5-1|NA|TRBD2
CASSLALAGDRETQYF
TGCGCCAGCAGCTTGGCCCTAGCGGGAGATAGAGAGACCCAGTACTTC
>TRBJ1-2|15|TRBV10-3|once|NA
CAISEFEGGAYGYTF
TGTGCCATCAGTGAGTTTGAAGGGGGGGCCTATGGCTACACCTTC
>TRBJ2-1|17|TRBV27|NA|TRBD2
CASSYLPGTSGYNEQFF
TGTGCCAGCAGTTATCTACCCGGGACTAGCGGTTACAATGAGCAGTTCTTC
>TRBJ2-3|18|TRBV4-2|once|TRBD2
CASSQELAGGLQGDTQYF
TGTGCCAGCAGCCAAGAACTAGCGGGAGGCCTCCAGGGAGATACGCAGTATTTT
>TRBJ2-3|15|TRBV19|NA|TRBD1
CASRRTGTSTDTQYF
TGTGCCAGTAGGCGGACAGGGACTAGCACAGATACGCAGTATTTT